This T cell receptor beta chain was found in a study of blood T cells in healthy people across ages. After removal of 7 bases from V and 8 bases from J, the junction contained 15 bases not matched to a gene. The CDR3 has 15 amino acids. Alongside a J-beta primer mix, a sample-barcoded 5' primer served in a second PCR lasting about 7 to 11 cycles. TCRdb reprocessed the 5' RACE reads via MiXCR and lists one record per CDR3 protein. The sample lists 1.5 million to 2 million distinct CDR3 sequences, about 50% occurring once. Sample: blood. The chain carries TRBV12-3 or TRBV12-4 and TRBJ1-2; 8 nucleotides align to TRBD1. This TCR was sampled from a woman aged 40-49 years in good health. CDR3 nucleotide sequence: TGTGCCAGCACACCGCAACAGGACAGGGCTGGGGGCTACACCTTC. Translation gives CASTPQQDRAGGYTF.